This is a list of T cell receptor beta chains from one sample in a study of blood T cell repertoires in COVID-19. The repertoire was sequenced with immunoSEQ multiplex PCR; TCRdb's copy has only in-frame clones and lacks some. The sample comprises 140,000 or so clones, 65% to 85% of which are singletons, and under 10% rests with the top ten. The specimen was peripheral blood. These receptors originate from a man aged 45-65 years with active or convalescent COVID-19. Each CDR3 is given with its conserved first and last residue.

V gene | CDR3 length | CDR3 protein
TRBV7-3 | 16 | CASSLHPGLGQETQYF
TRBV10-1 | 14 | CASSEGQAGETQYF
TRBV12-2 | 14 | CASRFRRIPMEQYF
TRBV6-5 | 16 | CASSYSFQGARNTIYF
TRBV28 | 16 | CASSPPAGGGYNEQFF
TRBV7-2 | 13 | CASSLRTSNEQYF
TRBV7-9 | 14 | CASSPELAGLEQFF
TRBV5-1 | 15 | CASSLGQVGAYEQYF
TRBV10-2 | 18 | CASSVPSSGRSSYNEQFF
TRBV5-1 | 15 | CASSLGTSGSNEQFF
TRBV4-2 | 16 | CASSQPQAGVYNEQFF
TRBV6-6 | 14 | CASSPQGGSYEQYF
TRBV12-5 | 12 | CASGPPEGAQYF
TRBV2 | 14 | CASSLEGGPYEQYF
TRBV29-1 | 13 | CSVSTGEDSPLHF
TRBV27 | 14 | CASSFITGERELFF